Reported below is one T cell receptor beta chain. As yet, its antigen is unknown. These data belong to a study of monozygotic twins with inflammatory bowel disease. General observations from the study: Relative to healthy twins, IBD patients had fewer clonotypes in common with others, a gap that was especially apparent with disease activity.

cDNA was made in eight separate reactions per sample. Molecular identifiers with 6-nucleotide sample barcodes were added during cDNA synthesis via template switching. No DNA is given; TCRdb re-called the 5' RACE reads and lists each CDR3 protein once. Its listing shows 300,000 to 350,000 distinct CDR3 sequences. The draw for each donor consisted of a single 2.5 ml blood sample. Sequencing used blood. The receptor's source is a human donor with ulcerative colitis or Crohn's disease, or a healthy co-twin of an affected twin (not recorded which).

CDR3 amino acids: CASGEARANVLTF. The chain couples TRBV28 to TRBJ2-6; the TCRdb call, TRBD2, lacks DNA for checking. Germline CDR1 is MDHEN and CDR2 is SYDVKM. CDR3 size: 13 residues.